This passage covers 21 T cell receptor beta chains from one sample sequenced in a study of Ad26.COV2.S vaccination and SARS-CoV-2 variants. Assay: immunoSEQ multiplex PCR; the TCRdb copy retains only in-frame clones and omits some. The data show hundreds of thousands of clones, with roughly 84% seen just once and more than 3% held by the top ten. The treatment denotes: over 15 received Ad26.COV2.S at low or high dose, single or two shots; about 5 received placebo; per-sample allocation not given. Collection of the samples took place on day 63 after the first injection of vaccine or placebo. Source: peripheral blood, taken in a trial of Ad26.COV2.S vaccine versus placebo. Receptors were obtained from a person aged 18-65 years who received the Ad26.COV2.S COVID-19 vaccine or a placebo.

This clone was detected once. V gene TRBV5-1 combines with J gene TRBJ1-1; TRBD1 aligns across 7 bases. V dropped 0 bases and J dropped 7; count of bases not matched to a gene: 6. Germline loops: CDR1 SGHRS, CDR2 YFSETQ. The CDR3 totals 14 residues. CDR3 residues: CASSLAQGGYEAFF. CDR3 sequence (DNA): TGCGCCAGCAGCTTGGCCCAGGGGGGATATGAAGCTTTCTTT.

The V gene is TRBV7-6, the J gene TRBJ1-1; the D is unclear. CDR3 length equals 13 residues. Germline V gives CDR1 SGHVS, CDR2 FNYEAQ. With 4 bases removed from V and 4 bases from J, the gap between germline ends came to 10 bases. CDR3: CASSSTAGTEAFF. DNA for the CDR3: TGTGCCAGCAGCTCCACAGCGGGCACTGAAGCTTTCTTT.

This chain links TRBV12-3 or TRBV12-4 with TRBJ2-7; D unresolved. This CDR3 region has 11 residues. The V end was cut by 2 bases, the J end by 5 bases, with 4 bases between. CDR3 in amino acids: CASSLRDEQYF. In DNA form, the CDR3 reads TGTGCCAGCAGTTTAAGGGACGAGCAGTACTTC.

This rearrangement joins TRBV30 to TRBJ1-1; D may be TRBD1 (5 bases). Deletions cut 7 bases from V and 1 base from J, with 16 bases between. Germline CDR1 is GTSNPN and CDR2 is SVGIG (reference sequence). The CDR3 loop spans 14 amino acids. The CDR3 protein is CASHRPTGNTEAFF. The DNA for the CDR3 is TGTGCCTCACACAGGCCCACTGGGAACACTGAAGCTTTCTTT.

In its sample, this clone was seen once. The CDR3 sequence is CAISARQGDTGELFF. In DNA, the CDR3 is TGTGCCATCAGTGCTAGACAGGGAGACACCGGGGAGCTGTTTTTT. V is TRBV10-3 and J is TRBJ2-2; 7 positions match TRBD1. J was trimmed by 3 bases and V by 4 bases; bases with no gene match: 5. The length of the CDR3 is 15 residues. Germline assignment: CDR1 ENHRY and CDR2 SYGVKD.

On this clone: Other nucleotide sequences in the sample specify the same CDR3. The rearrangement uses TRBV6-5 and TRBJ1-2, with TRBD1 as a possible D gene (5 bases). V lost 9 bases to trimming and J lost 5 bases, with 13 bases between them. The CDR3 contains 12 residues. CDR1 MNHEY and CDR2 SVGAGI come from the germline V gene. The CDR3 DNA is TGTGCCAGTTCTTCCGGGGGATATGGCTACACCTTC. Residues: CASSSGGYGYTF.

The chain is built from TRBV7-8 and TRBJ1-5, with D possibly being TRBD1 (5 bases). Germline V gene lookup returns CDR1 SGHVS and CDR2 FQNEAQ. The CDR3 length is 15 residues. V was shortened by 5 bases and J by 1 base, with 12 bases between the two germline ends. CDR3 region: CASSPQRGSNQPQHF. Here the CDR3 DNA reads TGTGCCAGCAGCCCCCAGCGGGGGAGCAATCAGCCCCAGCATTTT.

Only a few counts were recorded for this clone. V and J are TRBV10-3 and TRBJ1-6; no definite D call. The CDR3 contains 16 residues. V gave up 8 bases and J gave up 0 bases, with 14 bases separating them. Per the germline V gene, CDR1 is ENHRY and CDR2 is SYGVKD. The CDR3: CAISTGGVSYNSPLHF. In DNA, the CDR3 is TGTGCCATCTCGACCGGTGGAGTCTCCTATAATTCACCCCTCCACTTT.

This clone was found once. The chain employs TRBV24-1 and TRBJ2-2; tentatively, D is TRBD1 (6 bases). Germline loops: CDR1 KGHDR, CDR2 SFDVKD. The CDR3 contains 15 residues. Trimming stripped 5 bases from V and 1 base from J, with 10 bases between. CDR3 region: CATSGGRGNTGELFF. In DNA, the CDR3 is TGTGCCACCAGTGGGGGCAGGGGGAACACCGGGGAGCTGTTTTTT.

The chain links TRBV6-1 to TRBJ1-6; D uncertain. CDR3 size: 15 residues. Trimming stripped 2 bases from V and 5 bases from J, with 10 bases between. CDR1 and CDR2 (germline): MNHNS, SASEGT. The CDR3 coding sequence is TGTGCCAGCAGTGAATCACGGGGTAATAATTCACCCCTCCACTTT. Amino acid sequence: CASSESRGNNSPLHF.

The chain uses TRBV21-1 and TRBJ1-4; the table calls TRBD1, which could not be checked here. TRBV21-1 is a recognized pseudogene. The CDR3 length is 18 residues. CDR3 sequence: CASSKVAARQGRVEKLFF. CDR3 sequence (DNA): TGTGCCAGCAGCAAAGTTGCGGCTAGACAGGGGCGGGTTGAAAAACTGTTTTTT.

The V and J genes are TRBV7-9 and TRBJ1-6; D is unclear. The CDR3 length is 13 residues. Per the germline V gene, CDR1 is SEHNR and CDR2 is FQNEAQ (reference sequence). Trimming removed 5 bases at V and 12 bases at J, with 14 bases between. CDR3 DNA: TGTGCCAGCAGCCAAGAACGGGCTCGACCCCTCCACTTT. Translated, it gives CASSQERARPLHF.

This clone occurred once. This chain links TRBV5-4 with TRBJ1-5; D is perhaps TRBD1 (5 bases). Trimming pared 4 bases from V and 5 bases from J, leaving 13 bases between. The germline V gene has CDR1 SGHNT and CDR2 YYREEE (reference sequence). This CDR3 is built from 14 residues. The CDR3 DNA reads as TGTGCCAGCAGCATGGGGGGTATCGATCAGCCCCAGCATTTT. Encoded protein: CASSMGGIDQPQHF.

This sequence joins TRBV3-1 (or the pseudogene TRBV3-2) and TRBJ1-3; D is undetermined. The V gene lost 4 bases and the J gene lost 1 base, with 8 bases spanning the gap. Germline V CDR1 and CDR2: LGHDT, YNNKEL (reference sequence). CDR3 length: 14 residues. This chain's CDR3 is CASSRTGSGNTIYF. The CDR3 bases are TGTGCCAGCAGCCGGACTGGTTCTGGAAACACCATATATTTT.

V gene TRBV18 combines with J gene TRBJ2-1; TRBD2 agrees at 13 bases. Germline CDR1 reads KGHSH; CDR2 reads LQKENI. Trimming cost V 4 bases and J 5 bases; bases outside gene matches: 5. The CDR3 is 16 amino acids. CDR3 nucleotides: TGTGCCAGCTCACTCGGGACTAGCGGGGCAAACAATGAGCAGTTCTTC. It translates to CASSLGTSGANNEQFF.

CDR3 protein: CASSVEAGGTDGYTF. The CDR3 region has the DNA TGTGCCAGCAGCGTAGAGGCGGGGGGGACAGATGGCTACACCTTC. The chain recombines TRBV9 with TRBJ1-2; 7 nucleotides align to TRBD1. The ends lost 0 bases at V and 6 bases at J; junction bases unmatched: 8. The CDR3 runs 15 residues. CDR1 is SGDLS and CDR2 is YYNGEE in the germline V gene.

V usage is TRBV13 and J usage is TRBJ2-7; maybe TRBD1 (5 bases). Germline V lookup: CDR1 PRHDT, CDR2 FYEKMQ (reference sequence). This CDR3 is 14 amino acids long. V lost 1 base and J 3 bases, leaving 10 bases between the germline ends. CDR3 sequence (DNA): TGTGCCAGCAGCTTAGAAACAGGTAGCTACGAGCAGTACTTC. Translating it yields CASSLETGSYEQYF.

This chain links TRBV4-1 with TRBJ2-2; 12 bases fit TRBD1. Germline values: CDR1 MGHRA, CDR2 YSYEKL. The CDR3 sequence is 20 residues long. The V gene end was trimmed by 5 bases and the J gene end by 1 base; junction bases not matched to a gene: 14. CDR3: CASSSVPGQGAFRNTGELFF. CDR3 nucleotides: TGCGCCAGCAGCTCCGTCCCGGGACAGGGGGCGTTTCGGAACACCGGGGAGCTGTTTTTT.

J is TRBJ2-1 and V is TRBV11-3; D might be TRBD2 (7 bases). The CDR3 has 15 amino acids. The germline V gene has CDR1 SGHNT and CDR2 YENEEA. Trimming took off 1 base at V and 6 bases at J, with 13 bases between the two ends. The CDR3 DNA follows: TGTGCCAGCAGCTTAGGGGGGGGGCTACGCAATGAGCAGTTCTTC. Its translation is CASSLGGGLRNEQFF. Together with reference TRBV11-3 and TRBJ2-1, the CDR3 gives the full variable domain: EAGVVQSPRYKIIEKKQPVAFWCNPISGHNTLYWYLQNLGQGPELLIRYENEEAVDDSQLPKDRFSAERLKGVDSTLKIQPAELGDSAVYLCASSLGGGLRNEQFFGPGTRLTVL.

V and J are TRBV11-3 and TRBJ2-7; 10 positions match TRBD1. Trimming removed 4 bases from V and 6 bases from J; junction bases left unmatched: 3. CDR3 length: 13 residues. Per germline, CDR1 SGHNT and CDR2 YENEEA. This CDR3 is CASSSGQGFEQYF. The CDR3 nucleotides are TGTGCCAGCAGCTCGGGACAGGGGTTCGAGCAGTACTTC.

The chain carries TRBV7-9 and TRBJ2-2, with 13 bases identical to TRBD2. V was clipped by 7 bases and J by 3 bases; unmatched bases: 5. CDR1 is SEHNR and CDR2 is FQNEAQ in the germline V gene (reference sequence). The length of the CDR3 is 16 residues. The CDR3 sequence is CASKGLAGEYTGELFF. Written as DNA, the CDR3 is TGTGCCAGCAAAGGACTAGCGGGGGAGTACACCGGGGAGCTGTTTTTT.